A single sample gave rise to the 17 T cell receptor beta chains below, sequenced in a study of T cells in Graves' hyperthyroidism and ophthalmopathy. RNA transcripts were the template for amplifying TCR beta CDR3 regions. The TCR CDR3 was amplified in a first-round RT-PCR using the HTBI primer set. TCRdb recomputed calls from the multiplex PCR reads with MiXCR, one row per CDR3 protein. In the table there are fewer than 250,000 distinct CDR3 sequences, about 25% of which are singletons. The sample consisted of blood. The receptors were sampled from a woman aged 40 to 49 with Graves' ophthalmopathy.

This clonotype was seen many times. The rearrangement links TRBV20-1 to TRBJ1-6; the match to TRBD1 covers 9 bases. The CDR3 covers 14 residues. Germline CDR1 reads DFQATT; CDR2 reads SNEGSKA (reference sequence). Germline trimming cut 5 bases from V and 10 bases from J; bases unmatched to any gene: 9. This chain's CDR3 is CSAPPGQGGSPLHF. CDR3 nucleotides: TGCAGTGCTCCTCCGGGACAGGGCGGGTCACCCCTCCACTTT.

The chain joins TRBV7-2 to TRBJ1-1; D call uncertain. This CDR3 is built from 13 residues. CDR1 and CDR2 (germline): SGHTA, FQGNSA. Trimming cost V 1 base and J 4 bases, with 7 bases left between them. Here the CDR3 reads CASSLDLRTEAFF. The CDR3 nucleotides read TGTGCCAGCAGCTTAGACCTGCGCACTGAAGCTTTCTTT.

The chain combines TRBV12-3 or TRBV12-4 with TRBJ1-2; perhaps TRBD1 as D (5 bases). The CDR3 contains 14 residues. V was clipped by 6 bases and J by 3 bases, with 14 bases between them. The CDR3 protein is CASRRPGRHYGYTF. In nucleotides, the CDR3 is TGTGCCAGCAGGCGCCCGGGGCGACACTATGGCTACACCTTC.

This clonotype has a single count. The chain carries TRBV7-9 and TRBJ2-7; no firm D call. The CDR3 is made up of 14 amino acids. V lost 4 bases, J lost 6 bases, and 16 bases lay in between. Germline-derived CDR1 and CDR2 are SEHNR and FQNEAQ (reference sequence). Here the CDR3 DNA reads TGTGCCAGCAGCTGGGCTAGGTCTCCTGGCGAGCAGTACTTC. Its protein is CASSWARSPGEQYF.

In this sample, this clonotype turned up many times. This chain joins TRBV5-1 and TRBJ1-1; unclear D gene. The ends were cut back, 0 bases at V and 3 bases at J, with 9 bases in the middle. The CDR3 sequence is 14 residues long. The V gene's germline CDR1 is SGHRS and CDR2 YFSETQ. CDR3 bases: TGCGCCAGCAGCTTGGCCGGCGGGGACACTGAAGCTTTCTTT. Protein: CASSLAGGDTEAFF.

This clonotype came up many times. The rearrangement uses TRBV15 and TRBJ2-4, with TRBD1 identical over 7 bases. Germline V gene lookup returns CDR1 LNHNV and CDR2 YYDKDF (reference sequence). The CDR3 spans 15 residues. Trimming at V came to 3 bases and at J to 3 bases, leaving 5 bases not matched to a gene. CDR3 nucleotide sequence: TGTGCCACCAGCAGGCCCGGGACAGACAAAAACATTCAGTACTTC. The encoded protein is CATSRPGTDKNIQYF.

This clonotype showed up just once. The rearrangement links TRBV5-1 to TRBJ1-1, with D possibly matching TRBD1 (5 bases). The germline CDR1 and CDR2 sequences are SGHRS and YFSETQ. V was cut by 3 bases and J by 13 bases, with 22 bases left in between. CDR3 length: 14 amino acids. The CDR3 reads CASSSGLGQPKVFF. CDR3 DNA: TGCGCCAGCAGCTCAGGTCTAGGACAACCGAAGGTTTTCTTT.

This clonotype was found many times. The CDR3 sequence: CASSLLPLVEQFF. The CDR3 bases are TGTGCCAGCAGTTTACTCCCCCTCGTTGAGCAGTTCTTC. The chain links TRBV27 to TRBJ2-1, with no clear D. The CDR3 is 13 amino acids. Per the germline V gene, CDR1 is MNHEY and CDR2 is SMNVEV (reference sequence). The V end was cut by 2 bases, the J end by 9 bases, with 11 bases between.

At least ten counts were recorded for this clonotype. The J gene is TRBJ2-3, the V gene TRBV29-1, with TRBD1 matching 9 bases. CDR3 length: 14 amino acids. Germline V gene data show CDR1 as SQVTM and CDR2 as ANQGSEA. Trimming cost V 2 bases and J 5 bases; bases outside gene matches: 5. The CDR3 nucleotides read TGCAGCGTTGAAAACAGGGGGCTTGGAGATACGCAGTATTTT. Translating it yields CSVENRGLGDTQYF.

This clonotype was observed many times. The chain recombines TRBV28 with TRBJ2-7, with D perhaps TRBD2 (6 bases). V was shortened by 3 bases and J by 0 bases, with 18 bases between the two germline ends. This CDR3 has 17 amino acids. Per germline, CDR1 MDHEN and CDR2 SYDVKM. CDR3 in DNA: TGTGCCAGCAGTTTGGATCGGTGGGGGGAGAGCTCCTACGAGCAGTACTTC. It translates to CASSLDRWGESSYEQYF.

At least ten counts were recorded for this clonotype. The chain couples TRBV11-2 to TRBJ2-7; D is unclear. Looked up from germline, CDR1 is SGHAT and CDR2 is FQNNGV. CDR3 length: 15 residues. Trimming removed 1 base at V and 3 bases at J, with 13 bases between. CDR3 loop: CASSLVPSLGYEQYF. CDR3 DNA sequence: TGTGCCAGCAGCTTAGTGCCTAGTCTAGGCTACGAGCAGTACTTC.

There are many counts of this clonotype. This chain connects TRBV5-1 to TRBJ2-7; D could derive from TRBD1 or TRBD2 (5 bases each). Germline CDR1 reads SGHRS; CDR2 reads YFSETQ. The CDR3 loop spans 15 amino acids. V gave up 4 bases and J gave up 5 bases, with 19 bases separating them. DNA of the CDR3: TGCGCCAGCAGCCCCGATGGTGGGAGAGGGGACGAGCAGTACTTC. The encoded protein is CASSPDGGRGDEQYF.

This clonotype was observed many times. The chain is built from TRBV30 and TRBJ1-1; TRBD1 might be the D (5 bases). CDR1 and CDR2 from the germline V gene are GTSNPN and SVGIG (reference sequence). The ends were cut back, 8 bases at V and 6 bases at J, with 13 bases in the middle. This CDR3 comprises 11 residues. The CDR3 here is CAVSGLPEAFF. CDR3 bases: TGTGCCGTCTCAGGGTTACCTGAAGCTTTCTTT. The full variable domain, in which reference TRBV30 and TRBJ1-1 provide the parts outside the CDR3, is SQTIHQWPATLVQPVGSPLSLECTVEGTSNPNLYWYRQAAGRGLQLLFYSVGIGQISSEVPQNLSASRPQDRQFILSSKKLLLSDSGFYLCAVSGLPEAFFGQGTRLTVV.

This clonotype was seen many times. The chain uses TRBV28 and TRBJ1-5; TRBD1 aligns across 7 bases. The germline V gene encodes CDR1 MDHEN and CDR2 SYDVKM. The length of the CDR3 is 16 residues. V lost 5 bases, J lost 5 bases, and 12 bases stayed unmatched. The DNA for the CDR3 is TGTGCCAGCAGTCCGTCGGGGGAGGGGGCGTATCAGCCCCAGCATTTT. It translates to CASSPSGEGAYQPQHF.

This clonotype showed up many times. This rearrangement joins TRBV19 to TRBJ2-2; 12 nucleotides agree with TRBD2. This CDR3 region has 17 residues. Germline V gene data show CDR1 as LNHDA and CDR2 as SQIVND (reference sequence). The J segment lost 5 bases and the V segment lost 5 bases, leaving 9 bases of the junction unmatched. CDR3 amino acids: CASSFQLAGGWTGELFF. The CDR3 DNA reads TGTGCCAGTAGTTTCCAACTAGCGGGAGGATGGACCGGGGAGCTGTTTTTT.

This chain links TRBV28 with TRBJ2-7; D is unclear. Looked up from germline, CDR1 is MDHEN and CDR2 is SYDVKM. The CDR3 sequence is 13 residues long. V was trimmed by 8 bases and J by 2 bases, leaving 13 bases between them. CDR3 bases: TGTGCCAGCGGAAGAACAGTTCCCTACGAGCAGTACTTC. Its protein product is CASGRTVPYEQYF.

In its sample, this clonotype was seen many times. J is TRBJ2-2 and V is TRBV7-8; 7 bases agree with TRBD2. Germline values: CDR1 SGHVS, CDR2 FQNEAQ. This CDR3 is built from 13 residues. After removal of 8 bases from V and 1 base from J, the junction contained 1 base not matched to a gene. The CDR3 region is CASLAENTGELFF. The CDR3, as DNA: TGTGCCAGCCTAGCGGAGAACACCGGGGAGCTGTTTTTT.